A selection of T cell receptor beta chains follows, all from one sample in a study of Ad26.COV2.S vaccination and SARS-CoV-2 variants. Generated by immunoSEQ multiplex PCR, the TCRdb table keeps only in-frame clones and is missing some. In the table there are about 350,000 clones, approximately 81% of which are singletons. The specimen was peripheral blood, collected in a trial of Ad26.COV2.S vaccine versus placebo. The source of these receptors is a person between 18 and 65 years old who received the Ad26.COV2.S COVID-19 vaccine or a placebo. Both conserved end residues are part of each CDR3. The D gene is left open where the match is weak. Size tells how often a clone was seen (once, few, many) or the class of an expanded clone, and some rows leave it out.

>TRBJ1-4|TRBV28|once|TRBD1|17
TGTGCCAGCAGGCCGGGACAGGCTCGTGCAACTAATGAAAAACTGTTTTTT
CASRPGQARATNEKLFF
>TRBJ2-1|TRBV5-1|.|TRBD1|15
TGCGCCAGCAGCGTCGGACAGGGTGATCTTGGAGAGCAGTTCTTC
CASSVGQGDLGEQFF
>TRBJ2-3|TRBV14|.|.|18
TGTGCCAGCAGCCAAGATTGGTCGGGACTTCCCCGCAGTGATACGCAGTATTTT
CASSQDWSGLPRSDTQYF
>TRBJ2-1|TRBV9|.|TRBD2|15
TGTGCCAGCAGCGTAGTGGGACTAGCGATTAATGAGCAGTTCTTC
CASSVVGLAINEQFF
>TRBJ1-6|TRBV12-3/TRBV12-4|.|.|13
TGTGCCAGCAGTTTTACCACCGGGGGACCCCTCCACTTT
CASSFTTGGPLHF
>TRBJ2-1|TRBV7-5|once|.|18
TGTGTCAGAAGCCTTGGGACTAGCGGGAGGGCGAGATGCAATGAGCAGTTCTTC
CVRSLGTSGRARCNEQFF
>TRBJ1-1|TRBV19|.|.|15
TGTGCCAGTAGTATAAGGGCAGAGACGAACACTGAAGCTTTCTTT
CASSIRAETNTEAFF
>TRBJ2-1|TRBV3-1/TRBV3-2|.|TRBD2|16
TGTGCCAGCAGCCAAGTAAAGCGGGGGGGATACAATGAGCAGTTCTTC
CASSQVKRGGYNEQFF
>TRBJ2-7|TRBV28|.|.|14
TGTGCCAGCAGTACGTACAGGGTGCCCTACGAGCAGTACTTC
CASSTYRVPYEQYF
>TRBJ1-1|TRBV10-3|.|.|13
TGTGCCATCAGTTTACAGGGGAACACTGAAGCTTTCTTT
CAISLQGNTEAFF
>TRBJ1-1|TRBV15|.|.|13
TGTGCCACCAGCAGAGGACAGAACACTGAAGCTTTCTTT
CATSRGQNTEAFF
>TRBJ1-2|TRBV20-1|.|.|13
TGCAGTGCTAGTGTACGGGGGAACTATGGCTACACCTTC
CSASVRGNYGYTF
>TRBJ2-5|TRBV14|.|.|18
TGTGCCAGCAGCCAAGTCCCCTCTAGCTGGGACGTTCGAGAGACCCAGTACTTC
CASSQVPSSWDVRETQYF
>TRBJ1-5|TRBV10-1|few|.|12
TGCGCCAGCAGTGAGAATAATCAGCCCCAGCATTTT
CASSENNQPQHF
>TRBJ2-7|TRBV27|.|TRBD1|14
TGTGCCAGCAGCTCATGGGACAGAACCTACGAGCAGTACTTC
CASSSWDRTYEQYF
>TRBJ2-1|TRBV9|.|TRBD1|15
TGTGCCAGCAGCGCCACAGGGGAGACGTACAATGAGCAGTTCTTC
CASSATGETYNEQFF
>TRBJ2-7|TRBV6-2/TRBV6-3|.|.|15
TGTGCCAGCAGTTACTCGACGGGGCCGATCTACGAGCAGTACTTC
CASSYSTGPIYEQYF
>TRBJ1-5|TRBV27|.|TRBD1|15
TGTGCCAGCAGTTTAAAGACAGGGGAGAATCAGCCCCAGCATTTT
CASSLKTGENQPQHF
>TRBJ2-7|TRBV5-1|.|.|14
TGCGCCAGCAGCTCAGGGGGGGAGTCCTACGAGCAGTACTTC
CASSSGGESYEQYF
>TRBJ1-6|TRBV28|.|TRBD1|15
TGTGCCAGCAAGGGACAGGGAGGGGAAAATTCACCCCTCCACTTT
CASKGQGGENSPLHF